Each of the 24 T cell receptor beta chains below was sequenced from the same sample in a study of blood T cells in healthy people across ages. It was with a sample-barcoded 5' primer and a J-beta primer mix that a second PCR of about 7 to 12 cycles was run. TCRdb ran MiXCR on the 5' RACE reads and lists one entry per CDR3 protein. The sample shows roughly 680,000 distinct CDR3 sequences, more than 45% of them seen only once. The sequencing sample was made of blood. Receptors originate from an elderly woman in good health.

This clonotype was picked up many times. The V and J genes are TRBV2 and TRBJ2-1; TRBD2 matches 8 bases. The CDR3 spans 15 residues. J was trimmed by 4 bases and V by 7 bases; bases with no gene match: 9. Germline V lookup: CDR1 SNHLY, CDR2 FYNNEI. CDR3 sequence (DNA): TGTGCCAGCACCGGCGGGCGGGAGGCTTACAATGAGCAGTTCTTC. Its translation is CASTGGREAYNEQFF.

The rearrangement uses TRBV6-5 and TRBJ1-6; D not resolved. The V end lost 0 bases, the J end lost 0 bases, and 15 bases lay between the germline ends. The CDR3 sequence is 19 residues long. CDR1 is MNHEY and CDR2 is SVGAGI in the germline V gene. The CDR3 DNA reads TGTGCCAGCAGTTACTCGGCTTGGCTGGAGAGCTCCTATAATTCACCCCTCCACTTT. This sequence encodes CASSYSAWLESSYNSPLHF.

The chain carries TRBV18 and TRBJ1-4; D uncertain. V was clipped by 6 bases and J by 8 bases, with 16 bases between them. The CDR3 is 14 residues long. Germline values: CDR1 KGHSH, CDR2 LQKENI. The CDR3 sequence: CASSPRTVGEKLFF. CDR3 sequence (DNA): TGTGCCAGCTCGCCAAGAACCGTAGGGGAAAAACTGTTTTTT.

This clonotype was observed once. The rearrangement links TRBV4-2 to TRBJ2-3; no clear D. Per the germline V gene, CDR1 is LGHNA and CDR2 is YNFKEQ. V lost 0 bases and J lost 6, with 7 bases in between. The CDR3 consists of 13 residues. The CDR3 DNA is TGTGCCAGCAGCCAAGAAGGGAAGGATACGCAGTATTTT. Encoded protein: CASSQEGKDTQYF.

This clonotype was seen ten or more times. The chain recombines TRBV6-5 with TRBJ2-5; D remains unclear. Germline V gene lookup returns CDR1 MNHEY and CDR2 SVGAGI. The CDR3 is 12 residues long. Between the trimmed V and J ends, which lost 2 bases and 11 bases, there was a span of 12 bases. CDR3 protein: CASSYVAGEQYF. The CDR3 DNA sequence: TGTGCCAGCAGTTACGTGGCTGGTGAGCAGTACTTC.

Ten or more counts support this clonotype. The rearrangement links TRBV15 to TRBJ2-7, with 8 bases identical to TRBD2. This CDR3 contains 15 residues. Germline V CDR1 and CDR2: LNHNV, YYDKDF (reference sequence). V shed 5 bases, J shed 2 bases, and the junction held 8 bases outside the gene matches. CDR3 sequence reads: CATSSPSGPTYEQYF. CDR3 DNA: TGTGCCACCAGCTCCCCTAGCGGGCCTACCTACGAGCAGTACTTC.

The table lists this clonotype with many counts. DNA for the CDR3: TGTGCCAGCAATCGAGCCGGGACTAGTGTTTACGAGCAGTACTTC. Residues: CASNRAGTSVYEQYF. The chain couples TRBV2 to TRBJ2-7; TRBD2 aligns across 8 bases. After removal of 7 bases from V and 4 bases from J, the junction contained 12 bases not matched to a gene. This CDR3 is built from 15 residues. Looked up from germline, CDR1 is SNHLY and CDR2 is FYNNEI.

The chain combines TRBV7-2 with TRBJ1-6, with D unclear. Germline-derived CDR1 and CDR2 are SGHTA and FQGNSA. The CDR3 has 16 amino acids. The germline V and J ends were trimmed by 5 bases and 7 bases, with 18 bases remaining between them. CDR3 coding DNA: TGTGCCAGCAGCCCCACTTGGTCCCTCTTGAATTCACCCCTCCACTTT. Translating gives CASSPTWSLLNSPLHF. The whole variable domain, remainder taken from reference TRBV7-2 and TRBJ1-6, is GAGVSQSPSNKVTEKGKDVELRCDPISGHTALYWYRQSLGQGLEFLIYFQGNSAPDKSGLPSDRFSAERTGGSVSTLTIQRTQQEDSAVYLCASSPTWSLLNSPLHFGNGTRLTVT.

The rearrangement joins TRBV29-1 to TRBJ1-4; 10 nucleotides match TRBD1. Germline V gene sequence: CDR1 SQVTM, CDR2 ANQGSEA. This CDR3 has 14 residues. V dropped 6 bases and J dropped 7; count of bases not matched to a gene: 8. The CDR3 is CSVVTGTGVEKLFF. In DNA, the CDR3 is TGCAGCGTGGTAACCGGGACAGGGGTTGAAAAACTGTTTTTT. The full variable domain, in which reference TRBV29-1 and TRBJ1-4 provide the parts outside the CDR3, is SAVISQKPSRDICQRGTSLTIQCQVDSQVTMMFWYRQQPGQSLTLIATANQGSEATYESGFVIDKFPISRPNLTFSTLTVSNMSPEDSSIYLCSVVTGTGVEKLFFGSGTQLSVL.

The rearrangement links TRBV21-1 to TRBJ2-7; the table assigns TRBD1, which was not confirmed against the DNA. TRBV21-1 has pseudogene status. The CDR3 covers 16 residues. The DNA of the CDR3 is TGTGCCAGCAGCAATAGGTCGGGGAGCGCCTCCTACGAGCAGTACTTC. This codes for CASSNRSGSASYEQYF.

The chain couples TRBV12-3 or TRBV12-4 to TRBJ2-1, with no clear D. V was trimmed by 5 bases and J by 3 bases, leaving 11 bases between them. The CDR3 loop spans 14 amino acids. CDR3 protein: CASSQGIDYNEQFF. CDR3 bases: TGTGCCAGCAGTCAAGGGATCGACTACAATGAGCAGTTCTTC.

As to this clonotype: This may come from a read error, since a much larger clone is one base off. This sequence joins TRBV5-1 and TRBJ1-2; 7 bases line up with TRBD1. V shed 3 bases and J 7 bases; nucleotides not matched to a gene: 6. Germline CDR1 SGHRS, CDR2 YFSETQ. The CDR3 has 13 amino acids. The CDR3 is CASSSPGQSGYTF. The CDR3 coding sequence is TGCGCCAGCAGCTCACCGGGACAGAGTGGCTACACCTTC. Together with reference TRBV5-1 and TRBJ1-2, the CDR3 gives the full variable domain: KAGVTQTPRYLIKTRGQQVTLSCSPISGHRSVSWYQQTPGQGLQFLFEYFSETQRNKGNFPGRFSGRQFSNSRSEMNVSTLELGDSALYLCASSSPGQSGYTFGSGTRLTVV.

The CDR3 protein is CASSEAPPTPKFF. CDR3 DNA: TGTGCCAGCAGTGAAGCGCCGCCTACCCCCAAGTTCTTC. V is TRBV2 and J is TRBJ2-1; D is undetermined. The V gene lost 0 bases and the J gene lost 14 bases, with 14 bases spanning the gap. The CDR3 loop spans 13 amino acids. Per germline, CDR1 SNHLY and CDR2 FYNNEI. Using reference TRBV2 and TRBJ2-1 for the parts outside the CDR3, the full variable domain is EPEVTQTPSHQVTQMGQEVILRCVPISNHLYFYWYRQILGQKVEFLVSFYNNEISEKSEIFDDQFSVERPDGSNFTLKIRSTKLEDSAMYFCASSEAPPTPKFFGPGTRLTVL.

This clonotype was seen many times. V usage is TRBV5-1 and J usage is TRBJ1-4; D uncertain. CDR3 length equals 13 residues. The germline gives CDR1 SGHRS, CDR2 YFSETQ. Trimming left V 2 bases short and J 3 bases short, with 5 bases between. CDR3 sequence (DNA): TGCGCCAGCAGCTTTGGGGCTAATGAAAAACTGTTTTTT. Translation: CASSFGANEKLFF.

The table lists this clonotype with a few counts. The chain has TRBV18 and TRBJ1-4; TRBD1 is a possible D gene (5 bases). The germline V gene encodes CDR1 KGHSH and CDR2 LQKENI. V lost 4 bases, J lost 6 bases, and 12 bases lay in between. CDR3 length equals 14 residues. CDR3 bases: TGTGCCAGCTCACTGGGCAGGGCCTATGAAAAACTGTTTTTT. Translation gives CASSLGRAYEKLFF.

This clonotype has a count of ten or more. The chain joins TRBV7-9 to TRBJ2-4, with TRBD1 as a possible D gene (5 bases). This CDR3 is built from 15 residues. Per the germline V gene, CDR1 is SEHNR and CDR2 is FQNEAQ (reference sequence). The V and J ends lost 3 bases and 7 bases respectively, with 16 bases between them. The CDR3 bases are TGTGCCAGCAGCTTTCCCCCAGGGTCATGGAACATTCAGTACTTC. Protein sequence: CASSFPPGSWNIQYF.

J is TRBJ2-7 and V is TRBV29-1; TRBD2 agrees at 8 bases. With 5 bases clipped from V and 2 bases from J, the junction kept 8 bases outside the gene matches. The CDR3 is made up of 14 amino acids. Germline V CDR1 and CDR2: SQVTM, ANQGSEA. CDR3 in DNA: TGCAGCGTTACTAGCGGCCTTCAAACCTACGAGCAGTACTTC. It yields the protein CSVTSGLQTYEQYF.

On this clonotype: This may stem from a read error, because a much larger clone lies one nucleotide away. V is TRBV6-5 and J is TRBJ2-7; 11 bases are shared with TRBD2. Germline assignment: CDR1 MNHEY and CDR2 SVGAGI. V was clipped by 6 bases and J by 7 bases; unmatched bases: 11. The CDR3 is 15 amino acids. CDR3 sequence (DNA): TGTGCCAGCAGACTGGGGACTAGCGGACACAATGAGCAGTACTTC. Protein product: CASRLGTSGHNEQYF.

V gene TRBV7-3 combines with J gene TRBJ2-1; D remains unclear. The CDR3 totals 16 residues. V dropped 5 bases and J dropped 1 base, with 15 bases sitting between them. Germline V gene lookup returns CDR1 SGHTA and CDR2 FQGTGA. DNA of the CDR3: TGTGCCAGCAGCCCGACACTGAGAGCATCCTACAATGAGCAGTTCTTC. Translation gives CASSPTLRASYNEQFF.

There are many counts of this clonotype. The chain is built from TRBV7-3 and TRBJ1-2; 7 bases are shared with TRBD1. The V gene end was trimmed by 3 bases and the J gene end by 6 bases; junction bases not matched to a gene: 4. This CDR3 region has 13 residues. Germline V gene sequence: CDR1 SGHTA, CDR2 FQGTGA. For the CDR3, the DNA is TGTGCCAGCAGCTTCTTCCAGGGGGATGGCTACACCTTC. Residues: CASSFFQGDGYTF.

This clonotype showed up many times. The chain has TRBV27 and TRBJ2-5, with D perhaps matching TRBD1 (5 bases). CDR1 and CDR2 from the germline V gene are MNHEY and SMNVEV (reference sequence). Trimming cost V 2 bases and J 4 bases, with 14 bases left between them. This CDR3 has 15 amino acids. CDR3 protein: CASSLTRALGETQYF. Written as DNA, the CDR3 is TGTGCCAGCAGTTTAACCAGGGCTTTGGGAGAGACCCAGTACTTC.

Points on this clonotype: A much larger clone lies one base from this, so it may be a read error. The chain carries TRBV7-7 and TRBJ2-5; D is ambiguous. With the DNA end fitting TRBJ2-7 better, the J assignment may be wrong. The germline gives CDR1 SSHAT, CDR2 FNYEAQ (reference sequence). The CDR3 length is 13 residues. The CDR3 region is CASGPGAYYEQYF. CDR3 DNA: TGTGCCAGCGGCCCTGGAGCCTACTACGAGCAGTACTTC.

This chain uses TRBV30 with TRBJ2-5; D is ambiguous. Germline V CDR1 and CDR2: GTSNPN, SVGIG (reference sequence). The CDR3 totals 11 residues. Trimming took off 2 bases at V and 1 base at J, with 2 bases between the two ends. CDR3 region: CAWSTQETQYF. As DNA, the CDR3 is TGTGCCTGGAGTACCCAAGAGACCCAGTACTTC.

This chain connects TRBV7-9 to TRBJ1-1; 7 nucleotides agree with TRBD1. With V trimmed by 5 bases and J by 1 base, 7 bases remained unmatched. The germline V gene has CDR1 SEHNR and CDR2 FQNEAQ (reference sequence). The CDR3 extends over 15 amino acids. The CDR3 nucleotides are TGTGCCAGCAGCCCTCGGACAGGACAGAACACTGAAGCTTTCTTT. Protein sequence: CASSPRTGQNTEAFF.